This entry describes one TCR beta chain. Its antigen is currently unknown. V gave up 6 bases and J gave up 2 bases; unmatched junction bases: 0. Germline CDR1 ENHRY, CDR2 SYGVKD. The CDR3 runs to 14 residues. Collection of blood occurred at baseline, at cycle 4 day 1, and at cycle 7 day 1. These data come from a study of OX40 agonist ivuxolimab in advanced cancers. Overall study results and limits: Clonal expansion among partial responders at 0.1-3.0 mg/kg ranked near the lowest.

The data were produced by immunoSEQ multiplex PCR, yet TCRdb's version contains in-frame clones alone and is incomplete. The data show 55,000 to 80,000 clones, about 86% seen once. J is TRBJ2-1 and V is TRBV10-3; 11 bases are shared with TRBD2. The source of this sequence is an adult with an advanced solid tumor such as melanoma, head and neck, liver or kidney cancer. The sequencing used CD4+ or CD8+ T cells sorted from blood, collected in a trial of the OX40 agonist ivuxolimab. CDR3 amino acids: CAIRLAGAYNEQFF. The CDR3 region has the DNA TGTGCCATCAGACTAGCGGGAGCCTACAATGAGCAGTTCTTC.